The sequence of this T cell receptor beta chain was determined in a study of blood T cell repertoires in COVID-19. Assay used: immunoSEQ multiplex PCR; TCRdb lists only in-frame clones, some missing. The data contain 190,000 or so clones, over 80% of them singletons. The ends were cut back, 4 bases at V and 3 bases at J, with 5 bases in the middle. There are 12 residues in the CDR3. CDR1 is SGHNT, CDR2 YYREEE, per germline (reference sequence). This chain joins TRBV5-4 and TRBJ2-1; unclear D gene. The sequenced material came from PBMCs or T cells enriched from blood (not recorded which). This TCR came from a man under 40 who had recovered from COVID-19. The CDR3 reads CASSEDYNEQFF. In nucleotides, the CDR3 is TGTGCCAGCAGCGAGGACTACAATGAGCAGTTCTTC.